This T cell receptor beta chain appears in the sequencing data of a study of vaccination and CD4 T cells after COVID-19 (dated by TCRdb to between 2021 and 2022). Notes on the research overall: Convalescent patients had a positive SARS-CoV-2 result on nasal swab PCR, and of these patients, some ten had mild disease and one had severe disease. In 10 COVID-19 convalescent patients and a few infection-naive healthy vaccine recipients, the spike-specific CD4+ TCR repertoire before mRNA vaccination was compared with the repertoire after mRNA vaccination. Post-vaccine blood samples were collected a median of approximately eleven weeks after the second vaccine dose, ranging from roughly 13 to 241 days. Post-COVID blood samples were collected from convalescent patients a median of roughly 100 days after diagnosis, with a range of about 30 to 161 days. Each participant got two doses of either the Pfizer-BioNTech BNT162b2 vaccine (n=8) or the Moderna mRNA-1273 vaccine (n=2). Overlapping spike peptide pools from SARS-CoV-2 and from the common cold coronaviruses HCoV-NL63, HCoV-OC43 and HCoV-229E were used as culture stimuli. As controls, cultures received a CEFX viral epitope pool (the positive control), an HIV-1 Nef peptide pool (the negative control), or no peptide at all. The convalescent cohort comprised six males and four females, including two Hispanic individuals, seven Caucasians, two Asians and one multiracial person. What the authors observed across the whole study: In convalescent patients, a median around 86% of post-vaccine SARS-CoV-2-reactive clones were detected only after vaccination, suggesting vaccine-specific priming. Of the vaccine-specific clones found in convalescent patients, nearly all (304 of 307) were mono-reactive for SARS-CoV-2 spike instead of being cross-reactive with common cold coronaviruses. The median number of SARS-CoV-2-reactive clonotypes rose from under 25 after infection to some 37 after vaccination, but the change was not significant. Relatively few convalescent patients were included in the study, and early timepoints after natural infection were not analyzed.

Worth noting for this clonotype: What antigen it recognizes has not been identified. No much larger clone exists at a distance of one base, and base qualities are not known.

Taken with the paper, the label for treatment or condition translates to: roughly 10-day PBMC culture with coronavirus spike peptide pools or control peptides (ViraFEST assay). To expand antigen-specific T cells with peptide pools and then pick out the expanded clonotypes through TCR sequencing, the study relied on the ViraFEST assay. The convalescent patients' positive SARS-CoV-2 PCR tests fell between March and December 2020, which was before the Alpha, Beta and Delta variants emerged in the United States. Each well held 2.2 million or so PBMCs cultured with approximately 9.2 ug/ml peptide pools in IMDM containing around 5% human AB serum and 7.5 to 10 IU/ml IL-2. Half of the culture medium was replaced with fresh IL-2-containing medium on days 3 and 7. CD4+ T cells were isolated after roughly 10 days of culture through negative selection using the EasySep CD4+ T cell isolation kit. Ficoll-Paque Plus gradient centrifugation was used to isolate PBMCs from whole blood, and the isolated PBMCs were then either used fresh or cryopreserved at -140C. In general, triplicate wells were set up for every culture condition.

The library came from PCR. TCR sequencing of DNA from cultured CD4+ T cells used the Oncomine TCR Beta short-read assay at the Johns Hopkins FTIC core. The QIAamp micro DNA kit was used to extract genomic DNA from the cultured CD4+ T cells. Oncomine TCR Beta libraries from cultured CD4+ T cells were pooled using unique dual indexes and sequenced on an Illumina iSeq 100. The published analysis was carried out like this. Non-productive sequences were filtered out, and CDR3s that did not start with C, did not end with F or W, or were shorter than 7 amino acids were discarded. Antigen-specific clonotypes were identified with the MANAFEST web application by comparing peptide-stimulated wells with reference and other culture wells. To be called positive, a clone needed an FDR below 0.05, an odds ratio above 5, and a productive frequency above 0.1% in at least two of three replicate wells. Cross-reactive clonotypes were defined as significantly expanded in both SARS-CoV-2 spike wells and at least one common cold coronavirus spike condition. Using R version 3.6.1, CDR3 homology was evaluated through Levenshtein distances (stringdist) along with unrooted phylogenetic trees (ape). In-frame beta chains were kept once TCRdb had trimmed the public reads at Q25 with fastp and called clones with MiXCR. All rows with the same CDR3 protein become a single entry with the most common DNA and genes. The V and J calls here are based on TCRdb, not the publication. The sample has around 10,000 distinct CDR3 sequences on record, around 60% of them singletons. Of the sample, more than 30% falls within the top ten clones.

CDR1 SGHNT and CDR2 YYREEE were looked up in the germline V gene (reference sequence). Relative to germline, V is missing 1 base and J is missing 5 bases, with 15 bases of the junction outside any gene match. Its CDR3 holds 17 amino acids, cysteine through phenylalanine. Kept here is only the CDR3 DNA, which spans 51 bases and is read in frame from base 1. The sequenced material came from CD4+ T cells from blood, cultured in vitro. This receptor was taken from a human donor who had recovered from COVID-19. The rearranged chain carries TRBV5-4 and TRBJ2-7; a stretch of 7 junction bases matches TRBD1. The CDR3 protein: CASSLNPQGGRGHEQYF. The nucleotide sequence is TGTGCCAGCAGCTTGAACCCCCAAGGGGGCAGGGGTCACGAGCAGTACTTC.